The rows below give T cell receptor beta chains drawn from one sample of a study of T cell repertoires in cytomegalovirus infection. What these receptors recognize is not known. TCRdb itself ran the reads through MiXCR, one entry per CDR3 protein. The top ten hold more than 85% of the sample, which has around 71,000 distinct CDR3 sequences, approximately 42% seen once. The input for sequencing was CD8+ T cells from cultured PBMCs, taken from culture after CMV antigen stimulation. The receptors originated from a human donor in good health (CMV status not recorded). Some clones in this sample may be carry-over from other donors' samples. The CDR3 runs from the conserved cysteine through the conserved F or W. A D gene is named only where the DNA matches it firmly.

>TRBJ1-1|.|TRBV7-9
CASRTFATEAFF
>TRBJ1-1|.|TRBV6-5
CASSPTRVVNTEAFF
>TRBJ2-5|.|TRBV6-6
CASSLSPRPGTRETQYF
>TRBJ1-1|TRBD1|TRBV6-8
CASSYWGQGPNTEAFF
>TRBJ2-2|.|TRBV4-1
CASSLSTGHTGELFF
>TRBJ2-2|.|TRBV7-2
CASSGGINTGELFF
>TRBJ1-1|TRBD1|TRBV27
CASSLTNRGHISTEAFF
>TRBJ1-2|.|TRBV20-1
CSARDLGSVYGYTF
>TRBJ1-1|.|TRBV6-1
CASSERGLGGGSNTEAFF
>TRBJ2-2|TRBD1|TRBV20-1
CSASTGTDTGELFF
>TRBJ1-2|.|TRBV4-1
CASSQWPSYGYTF
>TRBJ2-1|TRBD2|TRBV7-6
CASSSNLPGLESQGSYNEQFF
>TRBJ2-2|.|TRBV11-2
CASSPLEGAGTGELFF
>TRBJ1-1|.|TRBV19
CASSALSANTEAFF
>TRBJ2-3|TRBD2|TRBV12-3/TRBV12-4
CASSLAAGGTDTQYF
>TRBJ1-4|.|TRBV27
CASSPPMAGNEKLFF
>TRBJ1-2|.|TRBV12-3/TRBV12-4
CASSSTGSDGYTF
>TRBJ2-1|.|TRBV6-5
CASSYSPYGDEQFF
>TRBJ2-2|.|TRBV12-3/TRBV12-4
CASSLGGGRNTGELFF
>TRBJ2-1|.|TRBV24-1
CATSDLGSYEQFF
>TRBJ2-3|TRBD2|TRBV4-3
CASSQVMGLAVTDTQYF
>TRBJ2-2|TRBD1|TRBV7-1
CASSSVDRKNTGELFF
>TRBJ1-1|.|TRBV7-3
CASSLVGANTEAFF
>TRBJ1-4|.|TRBV5-8
CASSLGGEKLFF
>TRBJ2-3|.|TRBV19
CASSIALGASWGTDTQYF
>TRBJ2-5|.|TRBV5-6
CASSLRTKYQETQYF
>TRBJ2-1|TRBD2|TRBV7-8
CASSLVGGTEQFF
>TRBJ2-1|TRBD2|TRBV7-4
CASSLGSGGGYNEQFF
>TRBJ2-1|TRBD2|TRBV5-6
CASSLVRGGSYNEQFF
>TRBJ1-5|.|TRBV6-5
CASSYSDSWQPQHF
>TRBJ1-5|.|TRBV28
CASSFPIGSPNQPQHF
>TRBJ1-1|.|TRBV19
CASTPGSTEAFF
>TRBJ2-3|.|TRBV5-4
CASSFSGGAGDTQYF
>TRBJ2-7|TRBD1|TRBV12-3/TRBV12-4
CASSSGGPEQYF
>TRBJ2-7|.|TRBV7-6
CASSLDRGDEQYF
>TRBJ1-1|TRBD1|TRBV7-2
CASSLDTGQLNTEAFF
>TRBJ2-3|.|TRBV6-6
CASSYEGGTDTQYF
>TRBJ2-3|TRBD1|TRBV2
CASSDGTGVGDTQYF
>TRBJ2-2|.|TRBV7-6
CASSVVNTGELFF
>TRBJ1-1|.|TRBV19
CASSRSGLNTEAFF
>TRBJ1-6|TRBD1|TRBV5-1
CASSTGPGQTNSPLHF
>TRBJ2-7|.|TRBV7-9
CASSLSTGVLSYEQYF
>TRBJ2-7|.|TRBV12-3/TRBV12-4
CASPRTVRGRVYEQYF
>TRBJ2-3|.|TRBV6-6
CASSYDIGGPTDTQYF
>TRBJ2-1|.|TRBV5-1
CASSWDPAANNYNEQFF
>TRBJ2-7|.|TRBV20-1
CSASNPGSGAYEQYF
>TRBJ1-6|.|TRBV12-3/TRBV12-4
CASSKGGDSPLHF
>TRBJ2-1|.|TRBV10-2
CASSDGTPRYNEQFF
>TRBJ2-3|.|TRBV27
CASSSGRSQDTQYF
>TRBJ1-1|TRBD1|TRBV28
CASSLPTGSTEAFF